What follows are 8 T cell receptor beta chains derived from one specimen sequenced in a study of blood T cell repertoires in COVID-19. Clones were read by immunoSEQ multiplex PCR, and TCRdb kept only the in-frame ones, dropping some. The sample holds tens of thousands of clones, 82% seen once. The specimen sequenced was peripheral blood. Receptors were obtained from a woman of 80 years or more with acute or convalescent COVID-19.

This chain links TRBV11-2 with TRBJ2-5; TRBD2 is a possible D gene (5 bases). The CDR3 is 14 amino acids. The germline CDR1 and CDR2 sequences are SGHAT and FQNNGV. Trimming removed 5 bases at V and 2 bases at J, with 12 bases between. CDR3 DNA sequence: TGTGCCAGCAGCCCGCAGAGGAGGCAAGAGACCCAGTACTTC. As protein: CASSPQRRQETQYF.

This clone was seen a handful of times. This chain joins TRBV4-1 and TRBJ1-2, with D uncertain. The V and J ends lost 2 bases and 0 bases respectively, with 10 bases between them. Germline lookup yields CDR1 MGHRA and CDR2 YSYEKL. CDR3 length: 15 amino acids. The CDR3 loop is CASSQSSSANYGYTF. CDR3 in DNA: TGCGCCAGCAGCCAATCCTCTTCGGCTAACTATGGCTACACCTTC.

The rearrangement uses TRBV15 and TRBJ2-2; TRBD2 agrees at 9 bases. The CDR3 totals 17 residues. Germline CDR1 reads LNHNV; CDR2 reads YYDKDF (reference sequence). V lost 4 bases to trimming and J lost 4 bases; unmatched junction nucleotides: 10. The CDR3: CATSKPTSGQFTGELFF. The DNA for the CDR3 is TGTGCCACCAGCAAGCCGACTAGCGGCCAATTCACCGGGGAGCTGTTTTTT.

J is TRBJ2-1 and V is TRBV29-1, with D possibly TRBD2 on 7 matching bases. The CDR3 is made up of 17 amino acids. Germline assignment: CDR1 SQVTM and CDR2 ANQGSEA. Trimming removed 1 base at V and 5 bases at J, with 21 bases between. CDR3 residues: CSVEGRGASKAHNEQFF. Written as DNA, the CDR3 is TGCAGCGTTGAAGGACGGGGGGCCTCCAAGGCTCACAATGAGCAGTTCTTC.

The gene calls are TRBV28 and TRBJ1-1; 7 bases are a match to TRBD1. The CDR3 contains 15 residues. V lost 5 bases, J lost 3 bases, and 9 bases stayed unmatched. In germline, CDR1 is MDHEN, CDR2 SYDVKM. Here the CDR3 reads CASSPGRTGDTEAFF. The CDR3 DNA reads as TGTGCCAGCAGTCCGGGACGGACAGGCGACACTGAAGCTTTCTTT.

The J gene is TRBJ2-7, the V gene TRBV6-2 or TRBV6-3; 9 nucleotides line up with TRBD1. Unmatched junction bases numbered 24, after V lost 7 bases and J lost 2 bases. The V gene's germline CDR1 is MNHEY and CDR2 SVGEGT. The CDR3 has 20 residues. The DNA of the CDR3 is TGTGCCAGCAACCCACTCCACGGGGCACAGGGGGCTGAACATCCCTACGAGCAGTACTTC. Amino acids: CASNPLHGAQGAEHPYEQYF.

The V gene is TRBV30, the J gene TRBJ2-1, with D tentatively TRBD1 (6 bases). The CDR3 covers 16 residues. V was shortened by 1 base and J by 3 bases, with 16 bases between the two germline ends. The V gene's germline CDR1 is GTSNPN and CDR2 SVGIG (reference sequence). The CDR3 sequence is CAWSAEHRVIYNEQFF. CDR3 sequence (DNA): TGTGCCTGGAGTGCCGAACACAGGGTCATCTACAATGAGCAGTTCTTC.

This clone has only one observation. V usage is TRBV27 and J usage is TRBJ2-1; the match to TRBD2 covers 9 bases. The germline V gene has CDR1 MNHEY and CDR2 SMNVEV (reference sequence). J lost 4 bases, V lost 5 bases, and 9 bases had no gene match. This CDR3 region has 16 residues. The CDR3, as DNA: TGTGCCAGCAGTGGAATAGCGGGAGCCATTTACAATGAGCAGTTCTTC. It specifies CASSGIAGAIYNEQFF.